The clone carrying this T cell receptor beta chain showed up just once. The CDR3 loop spans 16 amino acids. CDR1 SGHNT and CDR2 YENEEA come from the germline V gene. V trimming: 5 bases; J trimming: 4 bases; junction bases outside the gene matches: 12. This sample stems from a study of T cell responses to AZD1222 COVID-19 vaccine. Here immunoSEQ multiplex PCR was the method, and the copy in TCRdb shows in-frame clones only, minus some. The table includes 95,000 to 110,000 clones, 70% to 90% detected once. The specimen was peripheral blood, collected on day 0 of AZD1222 vaccination. The V call is TRBV11-3, the J call TRBJ2-3; 7 bases are a match to TRBD2. This TCR derives from an adult in good health. CDR3 coding DNA: TGTGCCAGCAGCCCTGGACTAGTCGGTGGTCCAGATACGCAGTATTTT. Translated: CASSPGLVGGPDTQYF. Combining the CDR3 with reference TRBV11-3 and TRBJ2-3 gives the whole variable domain EAGVVQSPRYKIIEKKQPVAFWCNPISGHNTLYWYLQNLGQGPELLIRYENEEAVDDSQLPKDRFSAERLKGVDSTLKIQPAELGDSAVYLCASSPGLVGGPDTQYFGPGTRLTVL.